This T cell receptor (beta chain) was documented in a study of T cells in Graves' hyperthyroidism and ophthalmopathy. Broader study findings: Stable hyperthyroidism and ophthalmopathy were separated using 13 V-J signatures.

This CDR3 has 15 amino acids. Per the germline V gene, CDR1 is DFQATT and CDR2 is SNEGSKA (reference sequence). Trimming at V came to 1 base and at J to 7 bases, leaving 7 bases not matched to a gene. This clonotype came up many times. Its antigen remains unknown. Amplified TCR beta CDR3 regions came from RNA transcripts. The HTBI set primed first-round TCR CDR3 RT-PCR. TCRdb itself ran the multiplex PCR reads through MiXCR, one entry per CDR3 protein. This table has a few hundred thousand distinct CDR3 sequences, more than 15% appearing once. Sequencing used blood. The chain joins TRBV20-1 to TRBJ2-2, with TRBD2 identical over 9 bases. The TCR was taken from a woman in her twenties or thirties with Graves' hyperthyroidism. This CDR3 reads CSARGGGRALGELFF. The CDR3 nucleotides read TGCAGTGCTAGAGGAGGCGGGAGGGCCCTCGGGGAGCTGTTTTTT.